The T cell receptor beta chain under discussion was sequenced for a study of cytomegalovirus exposure and HLA in healthy donors. The CDR3 consists of 13 residues. The germline V gene encodes CDR1 SGHDT and CDR2 YYEEEE. The V end lost 0 bases, the J end lost 9 bases, and 11 bases lay between the germline ends. Comment on this clone: Its antigen is currently unknown.

The study, taken as a whole, reports: As confirmed in vitro, three CMV-associated chains were specific for CMV antigens.

The PCR was carried out with 60 Vbeta primers and 13 Jbeta primers. Here immunoSEQ multiplex PCR was the method, and the copy in TCRdb shows in-frame clones only, minus some. The repertoire includes some 74,000 clones, over 70% of them detected once, and about 1.1% sits in the top ten. The receptor was derived from a male donor in good health and CMV-seronegative. The chain combines TRBV5-6 with TRBJ2-3; D unresolved. Sequencing was done on a sample of PBMCs. The CDR3 region has the DNA TGTGCCAGCAGCTTGGGGTCACCTACCACGCAGTATTTT. It is translated as CASSLGSPTTQYF.